Shown below are 31 T cell receptor beta chains from a single sample sequenced in a study of OX40 agonist ivuxolimab in advanced cancers. Libraries were prepared by immunoSEQ multiplex PCR; TCRdb keeps only in-frame clonotypes and omits some of them. The sample has approximately 16,000 clones; approximately 80% are singletons. The starting material was CD4+ or CD8+ T cells sorted from blood, obtained in a trial of the OX40 agonist ivuxolimab. All receptors come from an adult with an advanced solid tumor such as melanoma, head and neck, liver or kidney cancer.

The chain carries TRBV27 and TRBJ2-3, with D hard to call. Looked up from germline, CDR1 is MNHEY and CDR2 is SMNVEV (reference sequence). The CDR3 extends over 15 amino acids. V dropped 0 bases and J dropped 1 base, with 8 bases sitting between them. The CDR3 is CASSLSTQGTDTQYF. In DNA form, the CDR3 reads TGTGCCAGCAGTTTATCTACACAAGGCACAGATACGCAGTATTTT.

About this clone: Its ends do not fully match the called genes, so a read error is possible. This chain links TRBV5-8 with TRBJ2-3; 8 positions match TRBD2. Germline lookup yields CDR1 SGHTS and CDR2 YDEGEE. The CDR3 is made up of 18 amino acids. The CDR3 DNA reads TGCGCCAGCAGCCAAGATCTCGCGGGGGGCCTGCTTTCAGATACGCAGTATTTT. It yields the protein CASSQDLAGGLLSDTQYF.

This clone is medium-sized. This chain uses TRBV5-1 with TRBJ2-7; D gene ambiguous. The CDR3 runs to 12 residues. V lost 3 bases and J 3 bases, leaving 7 bases between the germline ends. CDR1 is SGHRS, CDR2 YFSETQ, per germline. Written as DNA, the CDR3 is TGCGCCAGCAGCTGGGATGACTACGAGCAGTACTTC. Translated, it gives CASSWDDYEQYF.

This clone has only one observation. The genes are TRBV19 and TRBJ1-4, with D possibly TRBD1 on 6 matching bases. This CDR3 is 12 amino acids long. V was shortened by 7 bases and J by 8 bases, with 11 bases between the two germline ends. CDR1 and CDR2 from the germline V gene are LNHDA and SQIVND (reference sequence). Written as DNA, the CDR3 is TGTGCCAGTAAATGGGGGCCGGAAAAACTGTTTTTT. Protein: CASKWGPEKLFF.

The chain has TRBV29-1 and TRBJ2-7; D may be TRBD1 (5 bases). This CDR3 contains 15 residues. V was trimmed by 1 base and J by 2 bases, leaving 15 bases between them. Germline V gives CDR1 SQVTM, CDR2 ANQGSEA. This CDR3 reads CSVEGGIKPAYEQYF. The CDR3 DNA follows: TGCAGCGTTGAAGGGGGCATTAAGCCAGCCTACGAGCAGTACTTC.

V usage is TRBV2 and J usage is TRBJ2-1; D possibly uses TRBD1 or TRBD2 (6 bases each). From germline, CDR1 is SNHLY and CDR2 FYNNEI. Trimming pared 7 bases from V and 0 bases from J, leaving 13 bases between. CDR3 length equals 15 residues. CDR3 coding DNA: TGTGCCAGCACCGGAGGGGGTAGCTCCTACAATGAGCAGTTCTTC. It specifies CASTGGGSSYNEQFF.

This rearrangement joins TRBV7-8 to TRBJ2-7; possible D gene TRBD1, 5 bases. CDR1 and CDR2 from the germline V gene are SGHVS and FQNEAQ. CDR3 length equals 13 residues. Trimming removed 5 bases from V and 2 bases from J, with 10 bases in between. CDR3 DNA sequence: TGTGCCAGCAGCGGAGAAGGGGCCTACGAGCAGTACTTC. Amino acid sequence: CASSGEGAYEQYF. The full variable domain, its missing parts supplied by reference TRBV7-8 and TRBJ2-7, is GAGVSQSPRYKVAKRGQDVALRCDPISGHVSLFWYQQALGQGPEFLTYFQNEAQLDKSGLPSDRFFAERPEGSVSTLKIQRTQQEDSAVYLCASSGEGAYEQYFGPGTRLTVT.

In its sample, this clone ranks as medium-sized. The rearrangement links TRBV11-2 to TRBJ2-1; D is ambiguous. The CDR3 loop spans 12 amino acids. Looked up from germline, CDR1 is SGHAT and CDR2 is FQNNGV. Trimming left V 5 bases short and J 5 bases short, with 7 bases between. The chain's CDR3 is CASSGWDNEQFF. CDR3 DNA sequence: TGTGCCAGCAGCGGGTGGGACAATGAGCAGTTCTTC.

This clone has only a few counts. The CDR3 DNA follows: TGTGCCACCAGCAGAGATTGGAGGGGCACGAACACTGAAGCTTTCTTT. Translated: CATSRDWRGTNTEAFF. This sequence joins TRBV15 and TRBJ1-1; D is possibly TRBD1 (5 bases). The CDR3 has 16 amino acids. Germline loops: CDR1 LNHNV, CDR2 YYDKDF (reference sequence). V lost 0 bases and J lost 1, with 12 bases in between.

The chain has TRBV10-3 and TRBJ2-5; D is perhaps TRBD2 (6 bases). This CDR3 has 15 residues. From germline, CDR1 is ENHRY and CDR2 SYGVKD. The V end was cut by 7 bases, the J end by 4 bases, with 19 bases between. CDR3: CAITSPGLRGETQYF. CDR3 coding DNA: TGTGCCATCACGTCCCCGGGACTCCGAGGAGAGACCCAGTACTTC.

The chain employs TRBV7-9 and TRBJ2-6; 8 bases are a match to TRBD1. This CDR3 is built from 16 residues. J gave up 1 base and V 7 bases, and 6 bases lay outside the gene matches. The V gene's germline CDR1 is SEHNR and CDR2 FQNEAQ (reference sequence). This CDR3 reads CASMGQGASGANVLTF. The CDR3 DNA reads as TGTGCCAGCATGGGCCAGGGGGCGTCTGGGGCCAACGTCCTGACTTTC.

This chain uses TRBV28 with TRBJ2-3; D is undetermined. Germline V CDR1 and CDR2: MDHEN, SYDVKM. Deletions cut 6 bases from V and 6 bases from J, with 7 bases between. This CDR3 is 11 amino acids long. CDR3 region: CASRGIDTQYF. The DNA of the CDR3 is TGTGCCAGCAGGGGGATCGATACGCAGTATTTT.

This clone was counted once. V is TRBV9 and J is TRBJ2-2; a weak D match, TRBD2 (6 bases). Germline V gene data show CDR1 as SGDLS and CDR2 as YYNGEE. The CDR3 runs 18 residues. V was cut by 0 bases and J by 0 bases, with 15 bases left in between. CDR3 residues: CASSVAGPGTANTGELFF. The CDR3 DNA is TGTGCCAGCAGCGTAGCGGGCCCCGGGACTGCGAACACCGGGGAGCTGTTTTTT.

The genes are TRBV11-3 and TRBJ2-1; tentatively, D is TRBD1 (5 bases). The CDR3 length is 14 residues. The V and J ends lost 0 bases and 8 bases respectively, with 11 bases between them. Germline CDR1 SGHNT, CDR2 YENEEA. The CDR3 loop reads CASSLDSGSDEQFF. As DNA, the CDR3 is TGTGCCAGCAGCTTAGATTCAGGGTCGGATGAGCAGTTCTTC.

This sequence joins TRBV6-1 and TRBJ2-7; D perhaps matches TRBD1 (6 bases). Germline assignment: CDR1 MNHNS and CDR2 SASEGT. The CDR3 length is 14 residues. The germline V and J ends were trimmed by 6 bases and 0 bases, with 12 bases remaining between them. CDR3 nucleotide sequence: TGTGCCAGCAGACATAACAGGGCCTCCTACGAGCAGTACTTC. This translates into CASRHNRASYEQYF.

This clone was picked up a small number of times. The chain carries TRBV19 and TRBJ2-1; 8 bases map to TRBD2. This CDR3 spans 15 amino acids. V lost 8 bases, J lost 0 bases, and 6 bases stayed unmatched. Germline V gives CDR1 LNHDA, CDR2 SQIVND (reference sequence). CDR3 region: CASRKRGSSYNEQFF. Written as DNA, the CDR3 is TGTGCCAGTCGAAAGCGGGGGAGCTCCTACAATGAGCAGTTCTTC. Supplemented by reference TRBV19 and TRBJ2-1, the full variable domain reads DGGITQSPKYLFRKEGQNVTLSCEQNLNHDAMYWYRQDPGQGLRLIYYSQIVNDFQKGDIAEGYSVSREKKESFPLTVTSAQKNPTAFYLCASRKRGSSYNEQFFGPGTRLTVL.

This rearrangement joins TRBV7-3 to TRBJ2-5; D is uncertain. V was trimmed by 3 bases and J by 2 bases, leaving 7 bases between them. Per germline, CDR1 SGHTA and CDR2 FQGTGA. The CDR3 is 13 amino acids. In nucleotides, the CDR3 is TGTGCCAGCAGCTTCTCCAGACAAGAGACCCAGTACTTC. This gives the protein CASSFSRQETQYF.

The rearrangement links TRBV7-8 to TRBJ1-1; D gene uncertain. This CDR3 is 14 amino acids long. V was cut by 3 bases and J by 0 bases, with 8 bases left in between. Germline-derived CDR1 and CDR2 are SGHVS and FQNEAQ. The DNA of the CDR3 is TGTGCCAGCAGCTTGACGGTCCTGAACACTGAAGCTTTCTTT. This sequence encodes CASSLTVLNTEAFF.

The CDR3 sequence is CASSGTGGFAGELFF. The CDR3 region has the DNA TGTGCCAGTAGTGGCACAGGGGGTTTCGCCGGGGAGCTGTTTTTT. This chain joins TRBV19 and TRBJ2-2; 8 bases line up with TRBD1. Germline values: CDR1 LNHDA, CDR2 SQIVND (reference sequence). CDR3 length: 15 amino acids. Unmatched junction bases numbered 8, after V lost 5 bases and J lost 6 bases.

The V gene is TRBV4-1, the J gene TRBJ1-1; weak D call: TRBD1 (6 bases). V was pared by 0 bases and J by 0 bases, with 17 bases between. The CDR3 runs to 18 residues. CDR1 is MGHRA and CDR2 is YSYEKL in the germline V gene. This chain's CDR3 is CASSQDFGVEGVNTEAFF. CDR3 nucleotides: TGCGCCAGCAGCCAAGATTTCGGGGTTGAGGGGGTGAACACTGAAGCTTTCTTT.

The V and J genes are TRBV6-5 and TRBJ1-2, with TRBD1 as a possible D gene (5 bases). CDR3 size: 15 residues. Germline loops: CDR1 MNHEY, CDR2 SVGAGI. The V and J ends lost 0 bases and 4 bases respectively, with 12 bases between them. The CDR3 nucleotides are TGTGCCAGCAGTTACTCTCAGGGAGAAGTCTATGGCTACACCTTC. Translation gives CASSYSQGEVYGYTF.

This chain links TRBV5-1 with TRBJ1-1, with 7 bases matching TRBD1. The germline gives CDR1 SGHRS, CDR2 YFSETQ. The CDR3 is made up of 14 amino acids. V lost 4 bases and J lost 4; bases outside the gene matches: 7. In DNA form, the CDR3 reads TGCGCCAGCAGCAGCGGGACAGATACCACTGAAGCTTTCTTT. Translation: CASSSGTDTTEAFF.

V usage is TRBV7-2 and J usage is TRBJ1-2; possibly TRBD1 for D (6 bases). The germline V gene encodes CDR1 SGHTA and CDR2 FQGNSA. CDR3 length: 17 residues. With 5 bases removed from V and 4 bases from J, the gap between germline ends came to 23 bases. CDR3 nucleotides: TGTGCCAGCAGCCGAAGGGGGGAATCTAATGTGATCTATGGCTACACCTTC. Translation gives CASSRRGESNVIYGYTF. Filled out from reference TRBV7-2 and TRBJ1-2, the complete variable domain reads GAGVSQSPSNKVTEKGKDVELRCDPISGHTALYWYRQSLGQGLEFLIYFQGNSAPDKSGLPSDRFSAERTGGSVSTLTIQRTQQEDSAVYLCASSRRGESNVIYGYTFGSGTRLTVV.

This clone was picked up a small number of times. This chain links TRBV6-5 with TRBJ2-5; TRBD2 matches at 11 bases. Looked up from germline, CDR1 is MNHEY and CDR2 is SVGAGI. The CDR3 has 15 amino acids. Germline trimming cut 10 bases from V and 0 bases from J; bases unmatched to any gene: 7. In nucleotides, the CDR3 is TGTGCCACCTCGACTAGCGGGGTATACCAAGAGACCCAGTACTTC. Its protein is CATSTSGVYQETQYF.

The chain couples TRBV7-2 to TRBJ2-1; TRBD2 is a possible D gene (6 bases). This CDR3 region has 14 residues. Germline assignment: CDR1 SGHTA and CDR2 FQGNSA. Between the trimmed V and J ends, which lost 5 bases and 2 bases, there was a span of 10 bases. The CDR3 sequence: CASSPDYTYNEQFF. DNA for the CDR3: TGTGCCAGCAGCCCGGACTATACCTACAATGAGCAGTTCTTC.

The chain joins TRBV5-1 to TRBJ2-6; D is perhaps TRBD1 (5 bases). V was trimmed by 4 bases and J by 3 bases, leaving 8 bases between them. This CDR3 region has 14 residues. CDR1 SGHRS and CDR2 YFSETQ come from the germline V gene. CDR3 region: CASSVTVGANVLTF. The CDR3 coding sequence is TGCGCCAGCAGCGTGACAGTTGGGGCCAACGTCCTGACTTTC.

The chain employs TRBV19 and TRBJ2-3; possible D gene TRBD2, 6 bases. Looked up from germline, CDR1 is LNHDA and CDR2 is SQIVND (reference sequence). The CDR3 runs to 14 residues. V was pared by 10 bases and J by 2 bases, with 16 bases between. CDR3 loop: CATRGGANTDTQYF. The DNA for the CDR3 is TGTGCCACCCGAGGAGGGGCGAACACAGATACGCAGTATTTT.

The chain combines TRBV11-1 with TRBJ1-2; D may be TRBD1 (5 bases). Germline V lookup: CDR1 SGHAT, CDR2 FQDESV (reference sequence). There are 14 residues in the CDR3. V lost 1 base and J lost 1, with 7 bases in between. The CDR3 is CASSLGRDNYGYTF. In DNA, the CDR3 is TGTGCCAGCAGCTTAGGCAGGGATAACTATGGCTACACCTTC.

The gene calls are TRBV7-9 and TRBJ2-1, with TRBD2 matching over 15 bases. Germline V gives CDR1 SEHNR, CDR2 FQNEAQ (reference sequence). The junction had 5 bases not matched to a gene; V was cut back by 5 bases and J by 0 bases. The CDR3 consists of 18 residues. CDR3 loop: CASSPGTSGGSSYNEQFF. CDR3 nucleotides: TGTGCCAGCAGCCCGGGGACTAGCGGGGGGAGCTCCTACAATGAGCAGTTCTTC.

The rearrangement joins TRBV6-1 to TRBJ1-4; no clear D gene. The germline V gene encodes CDR1 MNHNS and CDR2 SASEGT. With 6 bases removed from V and 2 bases from J, the gap between germline ends came to 13 bases. The CDR3 length is 15 residues. Here the CDR3 reads CASSDPPETNEKLFF. CDR3 nucleotide sequence: TGTGCCAGCAGCGACCCACCCGAGACTAATGAAAAACTGTTTTTT.

CDR3 sequence: CASSPGSGRGGNTEAFF. As DNA, the CDR3 is TGCGCCAGCAGCCCAGGTAGTGGGAGGGGAGGGAACACTGAAGCTTTCTTT. The chain joins TRBV4-1 to TRBJ1-1; possible D gene TRBD1, 5 bases. Per germline, CDR1 MGHRA and CDR2 YSYEKL. The CDR3 consists of 17 residues. Trimming removed 4 bases at V and 1 base at J, with 19 bases between.